Listed below are T cell receptor beta chains from one sample, sequenced in a study of cytomegalovirus exposure and HLA in healthy donors. Profiled with immunoSEQ multiplex PCR; TCRdb holds only in-frame clones, not every one. The repertoire holds 100,000 to 150,000 clones, with around 79% as singletons. Sequencing was performed on PBMCs. The receptor source for this set is a middle-aged woman in good health and CMV-seronegative. Each CDR3 is given with its conserved first and last residue. A D gene is named only where the DNA matches it firmly. Not every row has a clone size; where given, it reads once, few, many or a size class.

TRBJ1-5	TRBV6-5	.	once	CASSFSGNNQPQHF	TGTGCCAGCAGTTTTTCGGGGAACAATCAGCCCCAGCATTTT
TRBJ1-3	TRBV7-9	TRBD1	few	CASSSNRGRGNTIYF	TGTGCCAGCAGCTCAAACAGGGGGCGAGGAAACACCATATATTTT
TRBJ2-1	TRBV6-1	.	.	CASSEVLYNEQFF	TGTGCCAGCAGTGAAGTCCTCTACAATGAGCAGTTCTTC
TRBJ1-6	TRBV28	.	.	CASSVGPDRYNSPLHF	TGTGCCAGCAGTGTGGGCCCTGACCGCTATAATTCACCCCTCCACTTT
TRBJ1-6	TRBV7-9	TRBD1	.	CASSLEDRMGPLHF	TGTGCCAGCAGCTTAGAGGACAGGATGGGACCCCTCCACTTT
TRBJ1-2	TRBV2	.	.	CATTGGNYGYTF	TGTGCCACCACGGGGGGAAACTATGGCTACACCTTC
TRBJ1-5	TRBV15	TRBD1	.	CATSNWDRNQPQHF	TGTGCCACCAGCAATTGGGACAGAAATCAGCCCCAGCATTTT
TRBJ1-4	TRBV6-6	TRBD1	.	CASSTYGTGNEKLFF	TGTGCCAGCAGTACGTACGGGACAGGAAATGAAAAACTGTTTTTT
TRBJ1-1	TRBV29-1	TRBD1	.	CSVEKGQGRYTEAFF	TGCAGCGTTGAAAAGGGACAGGGGCGATACACTGAAGCTTTCTTT
TRBJ1-5	TRBV5-8	.	.	CASSLRGQNNQPQHF	TGTGCCAGCAGCTTGAGGGGCCAAAACAATCAGCCCCAGCATTTT
TRBJ2-2	TRBV5-4	TRBD2	.	CASSPYGGAGGELFF	TGTGCCAGCAGCCCCTACGGGGGGGCCGGCGGGGAGCTGTTTTTT
TRBJ2-3	TRBV5-4	.	.	CASSTVGTDTQYF	TGTGCCAGCAGCACGGTGGGCACAGATACGCAGTATTTT
TRBJ1-3	TRBV6-5	TRBD1	few	CASSRQGSGNTIYF	TGTGCCAGCAGCCGACAGGGATCTGGAAACACCATATATTTT
TRBJ2-5	TRBV25-1	.	.	CASSDPGQGQTQYF	TGTGCCAGCAGTGACCCCGGGCAGGGCCAGACCCAGTACTTC
TRBJ2-7	TRBV29-1	TRBD2	.	CSVEERTERGLYEQYF	TGCAGCGTTGAAGAGCGCACCGAGCGGGGGTTATACGAGCAGTACTTC
TRBJ1-3	TRBV5-1	.	.	CASSLAYSSGNTIYF	TGCGCCAGCAGCTTGGCCTACAGCTCTGGAAACACCATATATTTT
TRBJ1-5	TRBV7-9	TRBD1	once	CASSLDRGSNQPQHF	TGTGCCAGCAGCCTGGACAGGGGCAGCAATCAGCCCCAGCATTTT
TRBJ1-6	TRBV10-3	.	.	CAISGGGRSPLHF	TGTGCCATCAGTGGGGGGGGCCGCTCACCCCTCCACTTT
TRBJ1-3	TRBV5-1	.	.	CASSFLGADQNTIYF	TGCGCCAGCAGCTTCCTGGGGGCCGACCAAAACACCATATATTTT
TRBJ2-3	TRBV4-2	TRBD1	few	CASRTGTSADTQYF	TGTGCCAGCAGGACAGGGACCTCGGCAGATACGCAGTATTTT
TRBJ2-5	TRBV5-1	TRBD1	.	CASSRNGQGATETQYF	TGCGCCAGCAGCAGGAACGGACAGGGGGCAACAGAGACCCAGTACTTC
TRBJ1-1	TRBV11-3	.	.	CASSLDRGTGAFF	TGTGCCAGCAGCTTAGACAGGGGCACCGGAGCTTTCTTT
TRBJ1-2	TRBV19	.	.	CASRGYGYTF	TGTGCCAGCAGGGGCTATGGCTACACCTTC
TRBJ2-5	TRBV19	.	.	CASGRGAGKGEETQYF	TGTGCCAGCGGACGAGGAGCAGGGAAAGGAGAAGAGACCCAGTACTTC
TRBJ1-3	TRBV6-6	.	.	CASRLQELSGNTIYF	TGTGCCAGCAGACTCCAGGAACTCTCTGGAAACACCATATATTTT
TRBJ1-6	TRBV7-8	.	.	CASSTLPERGGSPLHF	TGTGCCAGCAGCACTCTCCCGGAGAGGGGAGGATCACCCCTCCACTTT
TRBJ2-7	TRBV5-1	TRBD1	.	CASSLRGLGASSYEQYF	TGCGCCAGCAGCTTGAGGGGGCTAGGTGCGAGCTCCTACGAGCAGTACTTC